The TCR beta chain described here comes from a study of T cells after yellow fever vaccination. Across the study: Researchers used SMART-Seq v4 Ultra Low Input to prepare fractions that had low cell numbers.

Each CDR3 protein gets one entry after TCRdb re-called the 5' RACE reads with MiXCR. Of tens of thousands of distinct CDR3 sequences listed, more than 5.5% are singletons. The CDR3 loop spans 14 amino acids. Per the germline V gene, CDR1 is MNHEY and CDR2 is SVGEGT. V lost 8 bases, J lost 4 bases, and 4 bases stayed unmatched. Notes on the study in general: Weaker, the secondary response peaked sooner, at day 5 versus 15.

A few counts support this clonotype. Its antigen is as yet unknown. The sequencing used CD8+ T cells sorted from PBMCs, collected about 5 days after the first yellow fever vaccination. The TCR was taken from a man between 18 and 29 years old who received the YFV17D yellow fever vaccine. The V call is TRBV6-2 or TRBV6-3, the J call TRBJ2-1; 11 bases fit TRBD2. DNA for the CDR3: TGTGCCAGCCGACCTAGCGGGGGGTACAATGAGCAGTTCTTC. It translates to CASRPSGGYNEQFF.